This T cell receptor beta chain derives from a study of blood T cell repertoires in COVID-19. This CDR3 is 15 amino acids long. Germline loops: CDR1 SGHDT, CDR2 YYEEEE. With V trimmed by 4 bases and J by 4 bases, 9 bases remained unmatched. TCRdb keeps only in-frame clones here, not all; method: immunoSEQ multiplex PCR. The sample consists of fewer than 250,000 clones, 83% of them appearing once. The source material was PBMCs or T cells enriched from blood (not recorded which). This clonotype was sampled from a woman aged 40 to 50 who had been exposed to COVID-19. This chain links TRBV5-6 with TRBJ1-2, with 8 bases lining up with TRBD1. The CDR3 protein is CASSTQGQGAYGYTF. For the CDR3, the DNA is TGTGCCAGCAGCACACAAGGACAGGGTGCCTATGGCTACACCTTC.